The 10 T cell receptor beta chains in this list originate from one sample, sequenced in a study of T cell repertoires in ileal Crohn's disease. Using immunoSEQ multiplex PCR, the repertoire was profiled, and TCRdb retains in-frame clones only, with some absent. The table lists approximately 12,000 clones, more than 60% of them singletons. Sample: ileal tissue. The receptors come from an adult with Crohn's disease.

This clone came up once. This chain links TRBV7-8 with TRBJ1-1; the match to TRBD1 covers 7 bases. J lost 1 base, V lost 8 bases, and 4 bases had no gene match. The CDR3 length is 13 residues. Germline CDR1 SGHVS, CDR2 FQNEAQ. CDR3 sequence: CASEGQRNTEAFF. The DNA for the CDR3 is TGTGCCAGCGAGGGACAGCGGAACACTGAAGCTTTCTTT.

The chain uses TRBV19 and TRBJ1-2, with 8 bases matching TRBD1. CDR3 length equals 14 residues. Looked up from germline, CDR1 is LNHDA and CDR2 is SQIVND (reference sequence). The V and J ends lost 4 bases and 6 bases, in that order; junction bases with no gene match: 7. CDR3 region: CASSSSGQVDGYTF. The CDR3 bases are TGTGCCAGTAGTAGTTCGGGACAGGTTGATGGCTACACCTTC. Together with reference TRBV19 and TRBJ1-2, the CDR3 gives the full variable domain: DGGITQSPKYLFRKEGQNVTLSCEQNLNHDAMYWYRQDPGQGLRLIYYSQIVNDFQKGDIAEGYSVSREKKESFPLTVTSAQKNPTAFYLCASSSSGQVDGYTFGSGTRLTVV.

Regarding this clone: A read error may account for a junction end that differs from germline. V and J are TRBV7-7 and TRBJ2-7; D is possibly TRBD1 (5 bases). This CDR3 contains 13 residues. CDR1 and CDR2 (germline): SSHAT, FNYEAQ (reference sequence). The CDR3 DNA reads TGTGCTAGCAGCCGTGTCAGGGTCGGCGAGCAGTACTTC. Translating gives CASSRVRVGEQYF.

The CDR3, as DNA: TGTGCCAGCAGTTATATGCCCCACAGGGGGTATGGCTACACCTTC. Translation: CASSYMPHRGYGYTF. The chain links TRBV6-6 to TRBJ1-2, with 8 bases that match TRBD1. The V gene's germline CDR1 is MNHNY and CDR2 SVGAGI (reference sequence). The trim removed 3 bases at V and 5 bases at J, leaving 8 bases unmatched. The length of the CDR3 is 15 residues.

The chain carries TRBV7-2 and TRBJ2-7, with 7 nucleotides matching TRBD2. CDR3 length: 14 residues. The germline gives CDR1 SGHTA, CDR2 FQGNSA. With V trimmed by 5 bases and J by 2 bases, 6 bases remained unmatched. CDR3 DNA sequence: TGTGCCAGCAGCCGGGGGAGCGGGGCCTACGAGCAGTACTTC. Translating gives CASSRGSGAYEQYF.

The CDR3 protein is CAWSGGTGGGYTF. Here the CDR3 DNA reads TGTGCCTGGAGTGGGGGGACAGGGGGAGGCTACACCTTC. The rearrangement joins TRBV30 to TRBJ1-2, with 11 bases identical to TRBD1. The CDR3 covers 13 residues. With 1 base clipped from V and 8 bases from J, the junction kept 3 bases outside the gene matches. CDR1 is GTSNPN and CDR2 is SVGIG in the germline V gene (reference sequence).

V usage is TRBV11-2 and J usage is TRBJ2-4; 8 bases agree with TRBD1. CDR3 length: 16 residues. V was clipped by 4 bases and J by 6 bases; unmatched bases: 11. CDR1 and CDR2 from the germline V gene are SGHAT and FQNNGV. CDR3 nucleotide sequence: TGTGCCAGCAGCTCCCGGACAGGGCAGAGAGGAAACATTCAGTACTTC. It encodes CASSSRTGQRGNIQYF.

V usage is TRBV7-6 and J usage is TRBJ1-3; D is undetermined. Trimming removed 1 base from V and 5 bases from J, with 15 bases in between. Germline CDR1 and CDR2: SGHVS and FNYEAQ. The CDR3 is 16 residues long. The chain's CDR3 is CASSLVERFYRNTIYF. The CDR3 DNA sequence: TGTGCCAGCAGCTTAGTTGAACGGTTTTACCGAAACACCATATATTTT.

V usage is TRBV2 and J usage is TRBJ1-5, with 7 bases that match TRBD1. The germline CDR1 and CDR2 sequences are SNHLY and FYNNEI. Trimming removed 6 bases from V and 7 bases from J; junction bases left unmatched: 9. There are 14 residues in the CDR3. The CDR3 region is CASRGGAGGQPQHF. The CDR3 nucleotides are TGTGCCAGCAGGGGCGGGGCAGGGGGGCAGCCCCAGCATTTT.

This clone was picked up a small number of times. V and J are TRBV4-3 and TRBJ2-7; tentative D call: TRBD2 (5 bases). The CDR3 runs 13 residues. V was shortened by 3 bases and J by 5 bases, with 11 bases between the two germline ends. Germline V gene sequence: CDR1 LGHNA, CDR2 YSLEER. CDR3 nucleotide sequence: TGCGCCAGCAGCCACGACATGGAGGACGAGCAGTACTTC. Protein product: CASSHDMEDEQYF.